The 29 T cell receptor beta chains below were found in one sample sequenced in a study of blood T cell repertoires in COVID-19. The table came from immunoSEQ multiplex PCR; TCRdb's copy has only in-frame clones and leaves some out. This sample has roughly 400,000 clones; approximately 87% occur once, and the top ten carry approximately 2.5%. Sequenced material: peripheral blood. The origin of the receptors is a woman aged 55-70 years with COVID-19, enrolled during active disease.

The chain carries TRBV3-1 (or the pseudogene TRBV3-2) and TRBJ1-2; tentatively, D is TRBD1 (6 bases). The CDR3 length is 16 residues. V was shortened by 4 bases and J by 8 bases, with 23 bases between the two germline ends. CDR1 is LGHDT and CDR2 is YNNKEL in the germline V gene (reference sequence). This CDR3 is CASSLTHFGTPQGYTF. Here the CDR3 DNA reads TGTGCCAGCAGCCTAACACATTTCGGGACACCCCAAGGCTACACCTTC.

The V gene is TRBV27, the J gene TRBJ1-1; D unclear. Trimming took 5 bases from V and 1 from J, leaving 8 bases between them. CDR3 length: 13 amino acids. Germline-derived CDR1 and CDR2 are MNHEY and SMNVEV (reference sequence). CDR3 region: CASSATRNTEAFF. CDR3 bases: TGTGCCAGCAGTGCAACTAGGAACACTGAAGCTTTCTTT.

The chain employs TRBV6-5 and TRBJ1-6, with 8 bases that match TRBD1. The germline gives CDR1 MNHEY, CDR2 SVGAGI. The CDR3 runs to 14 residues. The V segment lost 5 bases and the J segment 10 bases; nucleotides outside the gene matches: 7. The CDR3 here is CASSRDRNRSPLHF. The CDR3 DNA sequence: TGTGCCAGCAGTAGGGACAGGAACCGATCACCCCTCCACTTT.

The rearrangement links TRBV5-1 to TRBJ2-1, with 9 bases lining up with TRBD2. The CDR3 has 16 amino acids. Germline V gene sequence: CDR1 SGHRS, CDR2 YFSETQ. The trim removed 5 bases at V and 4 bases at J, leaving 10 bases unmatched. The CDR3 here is CASRPPGSGGYNEQFF. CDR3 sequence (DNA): TGCGCCAGCAGACCCCCGGGTAGCGGGGGATACAATGAGCAGTTCTTC.

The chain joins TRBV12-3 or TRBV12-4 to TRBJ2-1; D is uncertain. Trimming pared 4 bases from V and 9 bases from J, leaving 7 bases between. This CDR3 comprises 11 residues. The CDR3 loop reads CASSYSGEQFF. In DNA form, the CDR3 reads TGTGCCAGCAGTTATAGTGGTGAGCAGTTCTTC.

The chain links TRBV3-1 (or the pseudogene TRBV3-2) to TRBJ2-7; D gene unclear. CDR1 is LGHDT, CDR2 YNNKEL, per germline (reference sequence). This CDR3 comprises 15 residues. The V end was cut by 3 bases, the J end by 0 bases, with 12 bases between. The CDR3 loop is CASSQTWRNSYEQYF. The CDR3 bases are TGTGCCAGCAGCCAGACATGGCGAAACTCCTACGAGCAGTACTTC.

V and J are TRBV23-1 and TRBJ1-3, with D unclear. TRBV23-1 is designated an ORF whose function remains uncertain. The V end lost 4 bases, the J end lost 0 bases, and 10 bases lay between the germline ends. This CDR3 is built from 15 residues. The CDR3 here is CASSRVLGSGNTIYF. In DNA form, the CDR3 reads TGCGCCAGCAGTCGGGTACTAGGCTCTGGAAACACCATATATTTT.

This chain's CDR3 is CASSKALFPPGTTITRNQPQHF. The CDR3 DNA reads as TGTGCCAGCAGCAAAGCGCTTTTCCCCCCCGGGACAACAATAACCCGGAATCAGCCCCAGCATTTT. The rearrangement uses TRBV21-1 and TRBJ1-5; the D call of TRBD1 is as the table states it, not checked on the DNA. TRBV21-1 is annotated as a pseudogene. The CDR3 is made up of 22 amino acids.

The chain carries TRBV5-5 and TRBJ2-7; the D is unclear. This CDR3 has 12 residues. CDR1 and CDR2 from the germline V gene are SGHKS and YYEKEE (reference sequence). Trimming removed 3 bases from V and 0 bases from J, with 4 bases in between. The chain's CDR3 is CASSSSSYEQYF. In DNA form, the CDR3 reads TGTGCCAGCAGCTCGAGCTCCTACGAGCAGTACTTC. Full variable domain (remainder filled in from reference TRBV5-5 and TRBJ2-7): DAGVTQSPTHLIKTRGQQVTLRCSPISGHKSVSWYQQVLGQGPQFIFQYYEKEERGRGNFPDRFSARQFPNYSSELNVNALLLGDSALYLCASSSSSYEQYFGPGTRLTVT.

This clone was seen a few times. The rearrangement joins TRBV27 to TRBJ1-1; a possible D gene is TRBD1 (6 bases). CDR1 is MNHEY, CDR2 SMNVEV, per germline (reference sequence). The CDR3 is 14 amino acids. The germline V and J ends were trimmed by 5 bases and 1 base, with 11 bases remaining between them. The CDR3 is CASSRGQTNTEAFF. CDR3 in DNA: TGTGCCAGCAGTAGAGGACAGACGAACACTGAAGCTTTCTTT.

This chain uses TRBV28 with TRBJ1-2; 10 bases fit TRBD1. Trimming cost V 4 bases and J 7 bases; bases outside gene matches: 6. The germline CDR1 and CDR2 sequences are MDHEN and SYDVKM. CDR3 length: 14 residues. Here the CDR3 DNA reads TGTGCCAGCAGTTCGCTGGACAGGGGGTTTGGCTACACCTTC. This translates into CASSSLDRGFGYTF.

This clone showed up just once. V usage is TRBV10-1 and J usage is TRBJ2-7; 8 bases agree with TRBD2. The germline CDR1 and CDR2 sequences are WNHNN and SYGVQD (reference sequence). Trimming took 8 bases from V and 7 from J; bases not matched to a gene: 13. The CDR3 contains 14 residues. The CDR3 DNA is TGCGCCAGCGCCCGACGGGGGGGGCCTCGAGAGCAGTACTTC. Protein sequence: CASARRGGPREQYF.

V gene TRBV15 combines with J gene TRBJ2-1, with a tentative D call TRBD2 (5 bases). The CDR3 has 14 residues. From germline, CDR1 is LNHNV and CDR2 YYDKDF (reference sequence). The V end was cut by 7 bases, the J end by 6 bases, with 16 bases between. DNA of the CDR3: TGTGCCACCACCGCCGGGATAGCCCCCAATGAGCAGTTCTTC. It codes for CATTAGIAPNEQFF.

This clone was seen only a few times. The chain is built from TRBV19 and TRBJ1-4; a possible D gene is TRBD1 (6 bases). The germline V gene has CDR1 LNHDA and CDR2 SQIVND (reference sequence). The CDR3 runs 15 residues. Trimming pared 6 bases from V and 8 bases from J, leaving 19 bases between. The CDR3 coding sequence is TGTGCCAGTAGCCCCGACAGGCCGGGGCGGGAAAAACTGTTTTTT. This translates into CASSPDRPGREKLFF.

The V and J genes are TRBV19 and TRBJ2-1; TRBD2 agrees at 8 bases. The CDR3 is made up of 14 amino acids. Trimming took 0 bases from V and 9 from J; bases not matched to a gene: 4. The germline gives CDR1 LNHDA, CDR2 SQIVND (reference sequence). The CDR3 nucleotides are TGTGCCAGTAGTATAGATAGCGGGGTCGGTGAGCAGTTCTTC. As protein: CASSIDSGVGEQFF.

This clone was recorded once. CDR3 bases: TGTGCCAGCTCACTGAGATACGAGCAGTACTTC. This gives the protein CASSLRYEQYF. The genes are TRBV28 and TRBJ2-7; D is unresolved. Germline V gives CDR1 MDHEN, CDR2 SYDVKM. This CDR3 comprises 11 residues. V was cut by 8 bases and J by 4 bases, with 9 bases left in between.

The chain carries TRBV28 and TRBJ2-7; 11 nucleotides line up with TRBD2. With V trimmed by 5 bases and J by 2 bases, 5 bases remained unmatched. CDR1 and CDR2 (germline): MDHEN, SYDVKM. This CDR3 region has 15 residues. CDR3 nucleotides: TGTGCCAGCAGTCCACGGGGACTAGCGGCCTACGAGCAGTACTTC. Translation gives CASSPRGLAAYEQYF.

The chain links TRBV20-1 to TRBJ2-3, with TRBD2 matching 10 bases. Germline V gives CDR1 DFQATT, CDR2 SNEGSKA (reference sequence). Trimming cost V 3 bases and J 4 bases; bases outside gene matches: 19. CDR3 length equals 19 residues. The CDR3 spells CSASTYSGVAGGPPDTQYF. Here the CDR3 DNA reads TGCAGTGCTAGTACCTATTCAGGGGTAGCGGGGGGTCCCCCAGATACGCAGTATTTT.

The CDR3 region has the DNA TGTGCCAGCAGCTCCAATAACCTCGGGGATACGCAGTATTTT. Its protein product is CASSSNNLGDTQYF. This sequence joins TRBV11-3 and TRBJ2-3; the D is unclear. V was clipped by 4 bases and J by 6 bases, with 14 bases between them. Germline values: CDR1 SGHNT, CDR2 YENEEA. CDR3 length: 14 residues.

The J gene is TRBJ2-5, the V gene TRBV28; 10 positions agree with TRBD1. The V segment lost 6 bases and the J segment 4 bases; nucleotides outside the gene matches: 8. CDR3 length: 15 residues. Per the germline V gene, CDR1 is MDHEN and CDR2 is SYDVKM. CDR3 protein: CASRRQGALGETQYF. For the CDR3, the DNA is TGTGCCAGCAGGCGACAGGGGGCTTTGGGAGAGACCCAGTACTTC.

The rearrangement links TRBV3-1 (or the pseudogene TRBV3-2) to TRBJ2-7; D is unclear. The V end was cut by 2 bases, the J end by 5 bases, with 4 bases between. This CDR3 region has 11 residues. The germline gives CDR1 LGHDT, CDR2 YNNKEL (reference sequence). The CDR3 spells CASSQIDEQYF. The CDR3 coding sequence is TGTGCCAGCAGCCAAATAGACGAGCAGTACTTC.

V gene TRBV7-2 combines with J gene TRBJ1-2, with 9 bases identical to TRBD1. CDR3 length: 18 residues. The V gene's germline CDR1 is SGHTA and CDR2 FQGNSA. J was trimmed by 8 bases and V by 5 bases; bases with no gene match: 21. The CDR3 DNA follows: TGTGCCAGCAGCAAGACGGACAGGGGAGAAGGGATTTGGGAGGGCTACACCTTC. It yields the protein CASSKTDRGEGIWEGYTF.

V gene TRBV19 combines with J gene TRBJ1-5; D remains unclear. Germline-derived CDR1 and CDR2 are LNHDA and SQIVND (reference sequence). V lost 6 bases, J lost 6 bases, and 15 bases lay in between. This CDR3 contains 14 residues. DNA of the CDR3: TGTGCCAGTAGGGTACTGGGCTTGTTTCAGCCCCAGCATTTT. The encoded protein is CASRVLGLFQPQHF.

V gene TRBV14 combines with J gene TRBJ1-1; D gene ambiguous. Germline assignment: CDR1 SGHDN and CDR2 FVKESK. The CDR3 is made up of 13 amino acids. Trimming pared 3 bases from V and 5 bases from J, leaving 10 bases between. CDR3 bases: TGTGCCAGCAGCCACCAGACCGGGACTGAAGCTTTCTTT. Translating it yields CASSHQTGTEAFF.

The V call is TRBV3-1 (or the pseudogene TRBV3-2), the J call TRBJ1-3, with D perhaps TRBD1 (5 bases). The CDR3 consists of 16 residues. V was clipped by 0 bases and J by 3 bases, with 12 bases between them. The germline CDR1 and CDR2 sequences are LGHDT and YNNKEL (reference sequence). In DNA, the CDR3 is TGTGCCAGCAGCCAAGACAAAGGGGTATATGGAAACACCATATATTTT. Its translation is CASSQDKGVYGNTIYF.

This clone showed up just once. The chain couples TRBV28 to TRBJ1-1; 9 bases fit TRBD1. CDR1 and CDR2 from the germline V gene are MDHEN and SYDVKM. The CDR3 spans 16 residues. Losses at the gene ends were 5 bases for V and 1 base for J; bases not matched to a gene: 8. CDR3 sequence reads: CASSLGTGRRNTEAFF. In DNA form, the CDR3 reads TGTGCCAGCAGTCTAGGGACAGGGCGTCGGAACACTGAAGCTTTCTTT.

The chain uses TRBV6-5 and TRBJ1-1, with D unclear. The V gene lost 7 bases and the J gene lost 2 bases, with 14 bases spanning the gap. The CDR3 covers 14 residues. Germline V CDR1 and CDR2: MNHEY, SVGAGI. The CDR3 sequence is CASISSGSNTEAFF. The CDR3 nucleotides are TGTGCCAGCATCTCGAGCGGGTCAAACACTGAAGCTTTCTTT.

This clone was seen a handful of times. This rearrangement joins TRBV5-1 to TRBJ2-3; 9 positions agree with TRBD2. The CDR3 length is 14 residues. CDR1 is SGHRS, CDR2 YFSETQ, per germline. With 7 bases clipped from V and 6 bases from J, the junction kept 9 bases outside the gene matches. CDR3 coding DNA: TGCGCCAGCCGCGCCGGGACTAGCCTGGATACGCAGTATTTT. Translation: CASRAGTSLDTQYF.

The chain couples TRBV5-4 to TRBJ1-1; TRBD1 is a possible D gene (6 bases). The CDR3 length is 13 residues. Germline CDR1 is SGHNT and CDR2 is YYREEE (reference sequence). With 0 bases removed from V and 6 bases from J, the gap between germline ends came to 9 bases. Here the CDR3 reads CASSLARGAEAFF. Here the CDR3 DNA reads TGTGCCAGCAGCTTGGCCAGGGGCGCTGAAGCTTTCTTT.